The clone carrying this T cell receptor (beta chain) was detected a few times. Its antigen is undetermined. The CDR3 consists of 16 residues. CDR1 MNHEY and CDR2 SMNVEV come from the germline V gene (reference sequence). V lost 3 bases to trimming and J lost 0 bases; unmatched junction nucleotides: 5. These data are taken from a study of response to subunit inactivated influenza vaccine. Study results and caveats: Each seasonal flu vaccination may recruit only limited new T cells, authors suggested.

TCRdb independently ran MiXCR on the RT-PCR reads; one entry per CDR3 protein. The sample comprises under 850,000 distinct CDR3 sequences, 18% of which are singletons, and about 11% rests with the top ten. This chain joins TRBV27 and TRBJ2-3; 8 bases match TRBD1. The sequences come from PBMCs from blood, collected about 5 days after vaccination. The receptor's source is a man between 50 and 59 years old who received an inactivated influenza vaccine. This CDR3 reads CASSFVGQGSTDTQYF. The CDR3 DNA follows: TGTGCCAGCAGTTTTGTCGGACAGGGAAGCACAGATACGCAGTATTTT.